This T cell receptor (beta chain) was captured in a study of graft-versus-host responses after intestinal transplantation. Points from the study as a whole: Analysis identified GvH clones in recipient marrow, with some appearing first in ileum or blood. Within allografts, high graft-versus-host to host-versus-graft clonal ratios were seen among patients with graft-donor T cell macrochimerism.

Profiling relied on immunoSEQ multiplex PCR, and the TCRdb table lists in-frame clones only, not all of them. The sample has tens of thousands of clones, over 90% seen once. In regard to this clone: Its antigen is unknown.

This receptor was identified in a human donor who was the organ donor for an intestinal transplant. Here the sequenced sample was unstimulated CD4+ T cells sorted from spleen or lymph node cells, taken before transplant.

CDR3 amino acids: CASSTRRAVGGRETQYF. The CDR3 nucleotides are TGTGCCAGCAGCACACGAAGGGCGGTGGGGGGTAGAGAGACCCAGTACTTC. This chain links TRBV11-3 with TRBJ2-5; TRBD2 might be the D (6 bases). Trimming left V 5 bases short and J 4 bases short, with 23 bases between. This CDR3 is 17 amino acids long. Germline assignment: CDR1 SGHNT and CDR2 YENEEA. Complete variable domain (other parts from reference TRBV11-3 and TRBJ2-5): EAGVVQSPRYKIIEKKQPVAFWCNPISGHNTLYWYLQNLGQGPELLIRYENEEAVDDSQLPKDRFSAERLKGVDSTLKIQPAELGDSAVYLCASSTRRAVGGRETQYFGPGTRLLVL.